This entry lists 21 T cell receptor beta chains sequenced from one sample in a study of cytomegalovirus exposure and HLA in healthy donors. Vbeta (60) and Jbeta (13) primers were used in the PCR. Generated by immunoSEQ multiplex PCR, the TCRdb table keeps only in-frame clones and is missing some. This listing includes around 88,000 clones. Specimen: PBMCs. The receptor set was obtained from a girl aged 5-17 years in good health and CMV-seropositive.

The genes are TRBV5-1 and TRBJ1-1; D may be TRBD1 (5 bases). Trimming pared 0 bases from V and 6 bases from J, leaving 12 bases between. The CDR3 length is 14 residues. Germline CDR1 reads SGHRS; CDR2 reads YFSETQ. The CDR3 is CASSLVRGEAEAFF. The CDR3 DNA follows: TGCGCCAGCAGCTTGGTTCGGGGGGAGGCTGAAGCTTTCTTT.

This sequence joins TRBV6-5 and TRBJ2-6, with TRBD1 matching over 7 bases. CDR1 and CDR2 (germline): MNHEY, SVGAGI. The CDR3 consists of 15 residues. The V segment lost 6 bases and the J segment 3 bases; nucleotides outside the gene matches: 5. CDR3 protein: CASRSGGLGANVLTF. The CDR3, as DNA: TGTGCCAGCAGATCAGGGGGTCTTGGGGCCAACGTCCTGACTTTC.

Details on this clone: At the DNA level, this CDR3 is encoded by other sequences in the same sample as well. The gene calls are TRBV7-9 and TRBJ1-2, with D possibly being TRBD1 (6 bases). The germline V gene encodes CDR1 SEHNR and CDR2 FQNEAQ (reference sequence). V lost 5 bases and J 5 bases, leaving 15 bases between the germline ends. This CDR3 spans 14 amino acids. The CDR3 protein is CASSPVGDTYGYTF. Written as DNA, the CDR3 is TGTGCCAGCAGCCCGGTGGGGGACACATATGGCTACACCTTC.

In DNA form, the CDR3 reads TGTGCCAGCAGCTTAAGCGGGGGGGGCCGAAAGACCCAGTACTTC. This encodes CASSLSGGGRKTQYF. The gene calls are TRBV7-2 and TRBJ2-5, with TRBD2 matching over 10 bases. With 2 bases clipped from V and 6 bases from J, the junction kept 6 bases outside the gene matches. The CDR3 has 15 residues. Germline V gene data show CDR1 as SGHTA and CDR2 as FQGNSA.

CDR3 DNA: TGTGCCAGCAGCTTAGAACTCGTAGGGACAGGGGGGGGTATAGGCAATGAGCAGTTCTTC. Its translation is CASSLELVGTGGGIGNEQFF. The chain combines TRBV7-6 with TRBJ2-1; 11 positions match TRBD1. CDR3 length: 20 amino acids. The ends lost 1 base at V and 6 bases at J; junction bases unmatched: 17. Germline assignment: CDR1 SGHVS and CDR2 FNYEAQ. Filled out from reference TRBV7-6 and TRBJ2-1, the complete variable domain reads GAGVSQSPRYKVTKRGQDVALRCDPISGHVSLYWYRQALGQGPEFLTYFNYEAQQDKSGLPNDRFSAERPEGSISTLTIQRTEQRDSAMYRCASSLELVGTGGGIGNEQFFGPGTRLTVL.

This rearrangement joins TRBV7-2 to TRBJ2-6; possible D gene TRBD1, 6 bases. The V and J ends lost 1 base and 6 bases respectively, with 10 bases between them. Germline V gene sequence: CDR1 SGHTA, CDR2 FQGNSA. The CDR3 consists of 15 residues. The CDR3: CASSLEGDVANVLTF. As DNA, the CDR3 is TGTGCCAGCAGCTTAGAGGGGGACGTGGCCAACGTCCTGACTTTC.

V and J are TRBV7-2 and TRBJ1-5; tentative D call: TRBD1 (5 bases). Trimming took off 1 base at V and 6 bases at J, with 13 bases between the two ends. This CDR3 has 15 residues. Germline CDR1 and CDR2: SGHTA and FQGNSA. In DNA form, the CDR3 reads TGTGCCAGCAGCTTAGAGCAGGGTCGAGGTCAGCCCCAGCATTTT. This sequence encodes CASSLEQGRGQPQHF.

The chain is built from TRBV28 and TRBJ1-5; D gene uncertain. V was clipped by 6 bases and J by 0 bases, with 9 bases between them. Germline V gene data show CDR1 as MDHEN and CDR2 as SYDVKM. This CDR3 is 14 amino acids long. This chain's CDR3 is CASRRNPSNQPQHF. CDR3 DNA sequence: TGTGCCAGCAGGCGGAACCCTAGCAATCAGCCCCAGCATTTT.

The chain uses TRBV28 and TRBJ2-5, with D perhaps TRBD1 (6 bases). V lost 8 bases, J lost 5 bases, and 18 bases lay in between. This CDR3 is built from 14 residues. Germline CDR1 is MDHEN and CDR2 is SYDVKM. The CDR3 spells CASGPQGLRETQYF. CDR3 coding DNA: TGTGCCAGCGGACCACAGGGTCTGCGGGAGACCCAGTACTTC.

Remarks on this clone: The junction departs from the called germline gene at one end, perhaps through a read error. V gene TRBV19 combines with J gene TRBJ1-5, with D unresolved. This CDR3 is built from 13 residues. CDR1 and CDR2 (germline): LNHDA, SQIVND (reference sequence). For the CDR3, the DNA is TGTACCAGTAATCCAGGCTTAGGTCAGCCCCAGCATTTT. It encodes CTSNPGLGQPQHF.

The chain couples TRBV11-2 to TRBJ2-7, with D maybe TRBD2 (7 bases). This CDR3 is built from 15 residues. V shed 2 bases and J shed 6 bases, with 17 bases lying between them. Per the germline V gene, CDR1 is SGHAT and CDR2 is FQNNGV. CDR3 sequence reads: CASSLRVGGDSEQYF. For the CDR3, the DNA is TGTGCCAGCAGCTTAAGGGTAGGGGGGGATTCCGAGCAGTACTTC.

The V and J genes are TRBV5-5 and TRBJ2-3; tentative D call: TRBD2 (6 bases). With 4 bases removed from V and 1 base from J, the gap between germline ends came to 13 bases. The V gene's germline CDR1 is SGHKS and CDR2 YYEKEE (reference sequence). The CDR3 spans 15 residues. DNA for the CDR3: TGTGCCAGCAGCCATACGGGACTCGGCACAGATACGCAGTATTTT. Translated: CASSHTGLGTDTQYF.

The chain combines TRBV18 with TRBJ2-7; the D gene is possibly TRBD2 (5 bases). Trimming stripped 2 bases from V and 0 bases from J, with 8 bases between. CDR1 is KGHSH, CDR2 LQKENI, per germline. The length of the CDR3 is 14 residues. CDR3 sequence: CASSPSGISYEQYV. The CDR3 DNA is TGTGCCAGCTCACCATCCGGGATCTCCTACGAGCAGTACGTC.

The V and J genes are TRBV28 and TRBJ1-6; 10 bases line up with TRBD1. The length of the CDR3 is 14 residues. CDR1 is MDHEN and CDR2 is SYDVKM in the germline V gene. V dropped 4 bases and J dropped 9; count of bases not matched to a gene: 3. CDR3 coding DNA: TGTGCCAGCAGTTCCCGACAGGGGGCTTCACCCCTCCACTTT. It yields the protein CASSSRQGASPLHF.

This chain links TRBV4-2 with TRBJ2-1, with 9 bases aligning to TRBD1. The CDR3 is 16 amino acids. Germline V gene data show CDR1 as LGHNA and CDR2 as YNFKEQ. The ends lost 3 bases at V and 8 bases at J; junction bases unmatched: 11. CDR3 residues: CASSQSTSTGGDEQFF. DNA of the CDR3: TGTGCCAGCAGCCAGTCCACCTCGACAGGGGGTGATGAGCAGTTCTTC.

This chain joins TRBV15 and TRBJ1-1; 7 nucleotides align to TRBD1. This CDR3 is built from 14 residues. The junction had 4 bases not matched to a gene; V was cut back by 5 bases and J by 1 base. The germline V gene encodes CDR1 LNHNV and CDR2 YYDKDF (reference sequence). CDR3 amino acids: CATSGDRANTEAFF. CDR3 in DNA: TGTGCCACCAGCGGGGACAGAGCGAACACTGAAGCTTTCTTT. Variable domain in full (rest from reference TRBV15 and TRBJ1-1): DAMVIQNPRYQVTQFGKPVTLSCSQTLNHNVMYWYQQKSSQAPKLLFHYYDKDFNNEADTPDNFQSRRPNTSFCFLDIRSPGLGDTAMYLCATSGDRANTEAFFGQGTRLTVV.

The rearrangement uses TRBV27 and TRBJ1-2, with 12 bases identical to TRBD1. Germline V gene lookup returns CDR1 MNHEY and CDR2 SMNVEV (reference sequence). The CDR3 length is 17 residues. J lost 3 bases, V lost 2 bases, and 7 bases had no gene match. This CDR3 reads CASSLPGQGAPDYGYTF. The CDR3 DNA follows: TGTGCCAGCAGTTTACCGGGACAGGGGGCGCCTGACTATGGCTACACCTTC.

J is TRBJ1-4 and V is TRBV29-1, with 7 positions matching TRBD1. CDR1 is SQVTM and CDR2 is ANQGSEA in the germline V gene. There are 13 residues in the CDR3. V was pared by 5 bases and J by 5 bases, with 5 bases of the junction left unmatched. Here the CDR3 reads CSVLQGWNEKLFF. In DNA form, the CDR3 reads TGCAGCGTTTTACAGGGGTGGAATGAAAAACTGTTTTTT.

The J gene is TRBJ1-2, the V gene TRBV6-5, with 8 bases fitting TRBD1. With V trimmed by 0 bases and J by 3 bases, 0 bases remained unmatched. The V gene's germline CDR1 is MNHEY and CDR2 SVGAGI. The CDR3 has 14 amino acids. The CDR3 loop is CASSYSDRDYGYTF. The CDR3 DNA follows: TGTGCCAGCAGTTACTCGGACAGGGACTATGGCTACACCTTC.

This rearrangement joins TRBV30 to TRBJ2-7, with a possible D match to TRBD2 (7 bases). The ends were cut back, 1 base at V and 0 bases at J, with 10 bases in the middle. Germline V gene sequence: CDR1 GTSNPN, CDR2 SVGIG (reference sequence). The CDR3 consists of 14 residues. This chain's CDR3 is CAWSGGGSSYEQYV. In nucleotides, the CDR3 is TGTGCCTGGAGTGGCGGGGGCAGCTCCTACGAGCAGTACGTC.

The CDR3 loop is CASSVAVGQGTGNTIYF. DNA for the CDR3: TGTGCCAGCAGCGTAGCTGTCGGACAGGGGACTGGAAACACCATATATTTT. This chain links TRBV9 with TRBJ1-3; 9 bases are shared with TRBD1. The V gene's germline CDR1 is SGDLS and CDR2 YYNGEE. Losses at the gene ends were 0 bases for V and 2 bases for J; bases not matched to a gene: 6. There are 17 residues in the CDR3.